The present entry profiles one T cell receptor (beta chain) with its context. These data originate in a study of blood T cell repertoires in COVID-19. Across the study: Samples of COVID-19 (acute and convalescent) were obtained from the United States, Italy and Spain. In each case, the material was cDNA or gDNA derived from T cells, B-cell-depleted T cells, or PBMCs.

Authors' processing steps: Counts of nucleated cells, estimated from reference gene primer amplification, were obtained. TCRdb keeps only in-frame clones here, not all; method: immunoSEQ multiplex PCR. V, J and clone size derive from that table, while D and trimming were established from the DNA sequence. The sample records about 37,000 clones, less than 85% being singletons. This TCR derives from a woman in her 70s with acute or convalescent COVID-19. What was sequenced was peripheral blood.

This chain's CDR3 is CASSLGTGGYEQYF. The CDR3 DNA follows: TGCGCCAGCAGCTTGGGGACAGGGGGCTACGAGCAGTACTTC. The chain couples TRBV5-1 to TRBJ2-7; TRBD1 agrees at 10 bases. The CDR3 contains 14 residues. Germline CDR1 and CDR2: SGHRS and YFSETQ. J was trimmed by 3 bases and V by 0 bases; bases with no gene match: 0.